The 8 T cell receptor beta chains reported below all come from one sample, sequenced in a study of regulatory and conventional T cells in RAG deficiency. The sorted conventional CD4+ T cells were CD25-low and CD127-high, with genomic DNA sequenced. Some clones are missing from TCRdb's copy, which holds only in-frame ones; the method was immunoSEQ multiplex PCR. Of 45,000 or so clones detected, 75% to 90% appear once; the ten largest clones hold 0.45% to 0.6%. In addition, the sample was reused for a study of regulatory T cells. From that paper: The primer mix had 52 TRBV and 13 TRBJ primers.

Material: CD4+ effector T cells sorted from blood. The origin of the receptors is a human donor in good health.

J is TRBJ2-3 and V is TRBV5-1; tentatively, D is TRBD1 (6 bases). This CDR3 has 14 amino acids. Trimming removed 0 bases from V and 5 bases from J, with 10 bases in between. Germline CDR1 and CDR2: SGHRS and YFSETQ. CDR3 amino acids: CASSLGTALDTQYF. The DNA for the CDR3 is TGCGCCAGCAGCTTGGGGACAGCTCTAGATACGCAGTATTTT.

This rearrangement joins TRBV28 to TRBJ2-7; the match to TRBD1 covers 9 bases. There are 14 residues in the CDR3. Germline values: CDR1 MDHEN, CDR2 SYDVKM. Losses at the gene ends were 5 bases for V and 4 bases for J; bases not matched to a gene: 6. The CDR3 DNA reads TGTGCCAGCAGTACAGGGGGCCTTATATACGAGCAGTACTTC. This codes for CASSTGGLIYEQYF.

CDR3 DNA: TGTGCCATAGTGTGGGACAACTACGAGCAGTACTTC. It is translated as CAIVWDNYEQYF. J is TRBJ2-7 and V is TRBV28, with D maybe TRBD1 (6 bases). The CDR3 totals 12 residues. V was shortened by 10 bases and J by 3 bases, with 13 bases between the two germline ends. In germline, CDR1 is MDHEN, CDR2 SYDVKM. Using reference TRBV28 and TRBJ2-7 for the parts outside the CDR3, the full variable domain is DVKVTQSSRYLVKRTGEKVFLECVQDMDHENMFWYRQDPGLGLRLIYFSYDVKMKEKGDIPEGYSVSREKKERFSLILESASTNQTSMYLCAIVWDNYEQYFGPGTRLTVT.

The chain couples TRBV28 to TRBJ2-6; weak D call: TRBD2 (5 bases). V lost 3 bases to trimming and J lost 2 bases, with 8 bases between them. Germline values: CDR1 MDHEN, CDR2 SYDVKM. This CDR3 contains 15 residues. The CDR3 protein is CASSLPGTGANVLTF. CDR3 nucleotide sequence: TGTGCCAGCAGTTTGCCGGGGACTGGGGCCAACGTCCTGACTTTC.

The chain links TRBV29-1 to TRBJ1-2, with no clear D. The CDR3 is 13 residues long. V was shortened by 5 bases and J by 3 bases, with 13 bases between the two germline ends. Germline V gives CDR1 SQVTM, CDR2 ANQGSEA. Written as DNA, the CDR3 is TGCAGCGTTCGGTTTACTTACGACTATGGCTACACCTTC. It encodes CSVRFTYDYGYTF.

This clone has a handful of counts. The chain carries TRBV7-9 and TRBJ1-5, with D uncertain. V was cut by 1 base and J by 7 bases, with 8 bases left in between. The CDR3 covers 13 residues. Germline V gene sequence: CDR1 SEHNR, CDR2 FQNEAQ (reference sequence). This CDR3 is CASSLGSGQPQHF. The DNA of the CDR3 is TGTGCCAGCAGCTTAGGGTCAGGCCAGCCCCAGCATTTT.

This clone was detected once. J is TRBJ2-1 and V is TRBV7-3, with D perhaps matching TRBD2 (6 bases). V was trimmed by 3 bases and J by 12 bases, leaving 18 bases between them. The CDR3 runs 14 residues. The germline CDR1 and CDR2 sequences are SGHTA and FQGTGA. The DNA of the CDR3 is TGTGCCAGCAGCTTGGACGGGGGAAGTGGCGGGCAGTTCTTC. Protein product: CASSLDGGSGGQFF.

This chain connects TRBV11-2 to TRBJ1-5; TRBD1 agrees at 7 bases. The CDR3 spans 15 residues. V gave up 5 bases and J gave up 6 bases; unmatched junction bases: 10. From germline, CDR1 is SGHAT and CDR2 FQNNGV. CDR3 nucleotides: TGTGCCAGCAGCCTGGGGGGCAGGGGGTCTCAGCCCCAGCATTTT. Translation: CASSLGGRGSQPQHF.